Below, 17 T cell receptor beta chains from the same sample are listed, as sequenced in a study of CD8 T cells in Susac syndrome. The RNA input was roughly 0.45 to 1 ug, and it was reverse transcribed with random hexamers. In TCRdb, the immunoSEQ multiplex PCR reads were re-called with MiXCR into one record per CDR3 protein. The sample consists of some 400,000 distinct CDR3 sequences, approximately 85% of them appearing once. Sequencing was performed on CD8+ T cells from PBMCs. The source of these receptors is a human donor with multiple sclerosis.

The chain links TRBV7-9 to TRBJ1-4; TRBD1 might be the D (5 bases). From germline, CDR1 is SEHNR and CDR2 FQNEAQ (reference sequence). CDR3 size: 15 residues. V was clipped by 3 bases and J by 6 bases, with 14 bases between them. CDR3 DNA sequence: TGTGCCAGCAGCTTTTCTGACAGCCCGGATGAAAAACTGTTTTTT. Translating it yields CASSFSDSPDEKLFF.

Here the CDR3 reads CATSRGVMGSYNEQFF. The CDR3 nucleotides are TGTGCCACCAGCAGGGGTGTTATGGGCTCCTACAATGAGCAGTTCTTC. This sequence joins TRBV15 and TRBJ2-1; D unclear. Germline V gives CDR1 LNHNV, CDR2 YYDKDF (reference sequence). Between the trimmed V and J ends, which lost 3 bases and 0 bases, there was a span of 12 bases. This CDR3 has 16 residues.

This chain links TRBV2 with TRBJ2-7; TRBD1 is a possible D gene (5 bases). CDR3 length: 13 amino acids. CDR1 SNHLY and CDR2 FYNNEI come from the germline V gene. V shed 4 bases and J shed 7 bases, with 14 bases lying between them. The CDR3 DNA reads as TGTGCCAGCAGTGCAAAGGGGCTGGGGGAGCAGTACTTC. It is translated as CASSAKGLGEQYF.

This CDR3 is CASSLSGGVDTQYF. CDR3 in DNA: TGTGCCAGCAGCTTGTCGGGGGGCGTAGATACGCAGTATTTT. The rearrangement joins TRBV5-6 to TRBJ2-3, with a possible D match to TRBD2 (7 bases). The CDR3 extends over 14 amino acids. Trimming cost V 1 base and J 5 bases, with 11 bases left between them. Germline loops: CDR1 SGHDT, CDR2 YYEEEE.

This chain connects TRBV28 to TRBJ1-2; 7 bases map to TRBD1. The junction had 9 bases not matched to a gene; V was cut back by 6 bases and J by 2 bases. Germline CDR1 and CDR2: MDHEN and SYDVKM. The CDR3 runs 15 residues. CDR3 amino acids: CASSSGTEVNYGYTF. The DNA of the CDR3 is TGTGCCAGCAGCTCCGGGACAGAAGTCAACTATGGCTACACCTTC.

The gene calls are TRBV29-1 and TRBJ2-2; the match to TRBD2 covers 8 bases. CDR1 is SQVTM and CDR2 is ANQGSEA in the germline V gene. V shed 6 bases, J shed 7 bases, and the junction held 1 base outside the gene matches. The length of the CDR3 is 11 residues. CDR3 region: CSVGTSGELFF. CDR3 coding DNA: TGCAGCGTGGGGACTAGCGGGGAGCTGTTTTTT.

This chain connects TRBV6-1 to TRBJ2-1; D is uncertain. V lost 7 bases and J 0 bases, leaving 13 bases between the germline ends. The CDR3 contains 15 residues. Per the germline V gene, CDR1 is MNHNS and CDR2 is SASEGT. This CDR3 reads CASTLTFSSYNEQFF. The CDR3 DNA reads TGTGCCAGCACCCTAACCTTTAGCTCCTACAATGAGCAGTTCTTC.

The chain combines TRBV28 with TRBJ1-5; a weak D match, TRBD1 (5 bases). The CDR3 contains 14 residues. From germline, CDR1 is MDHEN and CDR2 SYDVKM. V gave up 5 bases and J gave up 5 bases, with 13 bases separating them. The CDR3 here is CASSRAGWDQPQHF. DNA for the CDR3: TGTGCCAGCAGTCGAGCAGGGTGGGATCAGCCCCAGCATTTT.

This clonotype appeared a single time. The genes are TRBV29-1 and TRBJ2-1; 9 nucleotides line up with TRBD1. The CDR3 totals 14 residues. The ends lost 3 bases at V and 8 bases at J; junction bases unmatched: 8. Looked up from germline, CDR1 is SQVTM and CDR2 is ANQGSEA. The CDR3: CSVDGTGYSDEQFF. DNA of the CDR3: TGCAGCGTTGACGGGACAGGGTATAGCGATGAGCAGTTCTTC.

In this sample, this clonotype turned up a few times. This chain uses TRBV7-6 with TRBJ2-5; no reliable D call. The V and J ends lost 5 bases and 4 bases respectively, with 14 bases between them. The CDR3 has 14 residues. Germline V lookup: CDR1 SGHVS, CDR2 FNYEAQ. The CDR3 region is CASSPPSVSETQYF. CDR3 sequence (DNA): TGTGCCAGCAGCCCACCCAGCGTGTCAGAGACCCAGTACTTC.

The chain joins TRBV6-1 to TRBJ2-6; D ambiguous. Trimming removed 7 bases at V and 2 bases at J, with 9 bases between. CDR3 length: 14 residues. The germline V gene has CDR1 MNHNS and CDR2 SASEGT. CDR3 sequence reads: CASISSAGANVLTF. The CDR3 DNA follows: TGTGCCAGCATTAGTTCGGCTGGGGCCAACGTCCTGACTTTC.

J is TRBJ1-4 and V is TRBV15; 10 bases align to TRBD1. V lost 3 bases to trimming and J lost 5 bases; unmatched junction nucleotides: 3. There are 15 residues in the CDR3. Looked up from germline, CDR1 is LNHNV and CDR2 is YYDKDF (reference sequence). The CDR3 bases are TGTGCCACCAGCAGCCAGGGACAGGGGAATGAAAAACTGTTTTTT. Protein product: CATSSQGQGNEKLFF. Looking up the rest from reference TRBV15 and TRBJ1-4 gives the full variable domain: DAMVIQNPRYQVTQFGKPVTLSCSQTLNHNVMYWYQQKSSQAPKLLFHYYDKDFNNEADTPDNFQSRRPNTSFCFLDIRSPGLGDTAMYLCATSSQGQGNEKLFFGSGTQLSVL.

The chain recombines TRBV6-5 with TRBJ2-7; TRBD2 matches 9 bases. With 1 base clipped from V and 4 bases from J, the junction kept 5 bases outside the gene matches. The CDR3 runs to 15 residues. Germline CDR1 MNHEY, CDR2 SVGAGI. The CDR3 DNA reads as TGTGCCAGCAGTTACTATGGCGGGGGGGCGTACGAGCAGTACTTC. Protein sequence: CASSYYGGGAYEQYF.

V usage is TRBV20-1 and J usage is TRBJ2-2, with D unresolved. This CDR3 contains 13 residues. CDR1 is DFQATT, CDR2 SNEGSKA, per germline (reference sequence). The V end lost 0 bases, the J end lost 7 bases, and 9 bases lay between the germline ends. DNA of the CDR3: TGCAGTGCTAGAGATTATAAGGGCGGGGAGCTGTTTTTT. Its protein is CSARDYKGGELFF.

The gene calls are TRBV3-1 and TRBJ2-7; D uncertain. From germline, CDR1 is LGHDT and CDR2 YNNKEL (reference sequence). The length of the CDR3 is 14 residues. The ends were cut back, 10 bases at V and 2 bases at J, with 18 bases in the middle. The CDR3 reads CATSAYSGPYEQYF. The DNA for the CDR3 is TGTGCCACCTCGGCCTACTCAGGCCCCTACGAGCAGTACTTC.

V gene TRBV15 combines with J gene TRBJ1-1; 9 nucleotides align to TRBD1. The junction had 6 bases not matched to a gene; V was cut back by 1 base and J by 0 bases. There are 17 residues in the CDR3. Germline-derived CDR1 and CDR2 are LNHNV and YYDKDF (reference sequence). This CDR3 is CATSRVPGQGLNTEAFF. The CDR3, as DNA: TGTGCCACCAGCAGAGTCCCGGGACAGGGATTGAACACTGAAGCTTTCTTT.

As DNA, the CDR3 is TGTGCCAGCAGTTTGTCCGGGGATGGAACAGATACGCAGTATTTT. As protein: CASSLSGDGTDTQYF. The chain uses TRBV12-3 or TRBV12-4 and TRBJ2-3, with a weak D call TRBD2 (5 bases). The CDR3 is 15 residues long. Deletions cut 3 bases from V and 3 bases from J, with 13 bases between.